The 5 T cell receptor beta chains below were found in one sample sequenced in a study of identical twins' blood T cells. One entry per CDR3 protein, called by TCRdb with MiXCR from the 5' RACE reads. The sample includes a few hundred thousand distinct CDR3 sequences, more than 25% of them seen just once. The source material was PBMCs. The source is a woman aged 18 to 55 in good health.

The table lists this clonotype with a few counts. The rearrangement links TRBV7-2 to TRBJ1-5, with TRBD1 as a possible D gene (5 bases). V dropped 5 bases and J dropped 8 bases, with 19 bases sitting between them. CDR1 is SGHTA, CDR2 FQGNSA, per germline. The CDR3 consists of 15 residues. The chain's CDR3 is CASSTGDYRGEPQHF. The CDR3 DNA follows: TGTGCCAGCAGCACCGGGGACTATCGTGGAGAGCCCCAGCATTTT.

The rearrangement uses TRBV11-2 and TRBJ1-4; D gene uncertain. Per the germline V gene, CDR1 is SGHAT and CDR2 is FQNNGV. The CDR3 is 15 amino acids. V was cut by 5 bases and J by 8 bases, with 18 bases left in between. CDR3 DNA sequence: TGTGCCAGCAGCCCTACCGGGCAGCTAACCGAAAAACTGTTTTTT. Its translation: CASSPTGQLTEKLFF.

This clonotype was picked up one time. The junction does not match germline at one end; this may be a read error. The chain combines TRBV12-3 or TRBV12-4 with TRBJ2-1, with 12 nucleotides matching TRBD2. The CDR3 covers 15 residues. The CDR3 sequence: CVSSSSGRVDNEQFF. In DNA form, the CDR3 reads TGTGTCAGCAGTTCTAGCGGGAGGGTAGACAATGAGCAGTTCTTC.

The chain has TRBV20-1 and TRBJ2-1; 10 bases map to TRBD2. The CDR3 contains 14 residues. Losses at the gene ends were 5 bases for V and 9 bases for J; bases not matched to a gene: 10. CDR1 is DFQATT and CDR2 is SNEGSKA in the germline V gene (reference sequence). The CDR3 DNA follows: TGCAGTGCTTCAGCGGGAGGGCCTAATGCTGAGCAGTTCTTC. Translated, it gives CSASAGGPNAEQFF.

The chain employs TRBV5-1 and TRBJ2-1; either TRBD1 or TRBD2 may supply D (5 bases each). Germline V gene data show CDR1 as SGHRS and CDR2 as YFSETQ. Trimming pared 4 bases from V and 15 bases from J, leaving 14 bases between. This CDR3 has 11 residues. The CDR3 region is CASSADGTRFF. The CDR3 nucleotides are TGCGCCAGCAGCGCGGACGGGACCCGGTTCTTC.